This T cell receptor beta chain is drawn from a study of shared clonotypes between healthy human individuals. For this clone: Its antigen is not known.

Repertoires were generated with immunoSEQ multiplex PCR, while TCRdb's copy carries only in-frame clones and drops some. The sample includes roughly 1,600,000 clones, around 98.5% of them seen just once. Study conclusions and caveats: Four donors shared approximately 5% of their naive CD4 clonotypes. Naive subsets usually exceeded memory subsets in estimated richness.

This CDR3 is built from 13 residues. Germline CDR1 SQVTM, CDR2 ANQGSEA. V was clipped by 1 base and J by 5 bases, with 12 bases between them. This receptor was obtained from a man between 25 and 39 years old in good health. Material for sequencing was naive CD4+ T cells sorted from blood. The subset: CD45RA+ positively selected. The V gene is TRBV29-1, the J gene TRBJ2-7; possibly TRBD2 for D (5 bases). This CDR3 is CSVEVNREDEQYF. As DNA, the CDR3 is TGCAGCGTTGAAGTTAATCGGGAAGACGAGCAGTACTTC.